One T cell receptor (beta chain) is described in this entry. This CDR3 has 13 residues. Deletions cut 6 bases from V and 4 bases from J, with 12 bases between. CDR1 MNHNY and CDR2 SVGAGI come from the germline V gene (reference sequence). The data belong to a study of blood T cell repertoires in COVID-19. Recovered Cohort 3 donors showed two negative PCRs, clearance, or symptom resolution. The table came from immunoSEQ multiplex PCR; TCRdb's copy has only in-frame clones and leaves some out. The top ten hold around 0.7% of the sample, which has about 470,000 clones, approximately 90% seen once. V gene TRBV6-6 combines with J gene TRBJ1-1, with D maybe TRBD1 (6 bases). This TCR was recovered from a young woman who had recovered from COVID-19. The sequencing sample was made of PBMCs or T cells enriched from blood (not recorded which). CDR3 DNA sequence: TGTGCCAGCAGAGACAGGAAGACCACTGAAGCTTTCTTT. Protein sequence: CASRDRKTTEAFF.